The 5 T cell receptor beta chains listed next were all sequenced from one sample in a study of blood T cell repertoires in COVID-19. Assay: immunoSEQ multiplex PCR; the TCRdb copy retains only in-frame clones and omits some. Found here are about 83,000 clones, 86% of them singletons; the top ten hold 8%. Material for sequencing was peripheral blood. The source of these receptors is a man aged 50 to 60 with active COVID-19.

V usage is TRBV12-3 or TRBV12-4 and J usage is TRBJ1-1, with TRBD1 matching over 11 bases. This CDR3 is 13 amino acids long. After removal of 6 bases from V and 11 bases from J, the junction contained 8 bases not matched to a gene. CDR3 in amino acids: CASSFGQGATAFF. The CDR3, as DNA: TGTGCCAGCAGCTTCGGACAGGGGGCGACGGCTTTCTTT.

The gene calls are TRBV30 and TRBJ1-3, with a weak D call TRBD1 (5 bases). V was trimmed by 2 bases and J by 5 bases, leaving 16 bases between them. The CDR3 loop spans 15 amino acids. Germline CDR1 is GTSNPN and CDR2 is SVGIG (reference sequence). As DNA, the CDR3 is TGTGCCTGGAGTTCCCGGGAGGGACGGCGAAACACCATATATTTT. It encodes CAWSSREGRRNTIYF.

V gene TRBV3-1 (or the pseudogene TRBV3-2) combines with J gene TRBJ2-3, with D possibly matching TRBD2 (6 bases). The germline CDR1 and CDR2 sequences are LGHDT and YNNKEL (reference sequence). With 5 bases removed from V and 0 bases from J, the gap between germline ends came to 12 bases. The CDR3 totals 15 residues. CDR3 sequence (DNA): TGTGCCAGCAGCTTCACGAGCGGGAGCACAGATACGCAGTATTTT. Amino acids: CASSFTSGSTDTQYF.

V gene TRBV5-1 combines with J gene TRBJ2-3, with a tentative D call TRBD2 (5 bases). The germline CDR1 and CDR2 sequences are SGHRS and YFSETQ. The CDR3 consists of 13 residues. Trimming stripped 2 bases from V and 11 bases from J, with 15 bases between. The CDR3 is CASSFLGVSLQYF. Here the CDR3 DNA reads TGCGCCAGCAGCTTTCTGGGAGTGTCTTTGCAGTATTTT.

Of note for this clone: Because the CDR3's place on the DNA is in doubt, the DNA is left out and the CDR3 is given as listed by TCRdb. The rearrangement links TRBV7-9 to TRBJ1-3. The CDR3 has 14 amino acids, counting both end residues. CDR1 and CDR2 (germline): SEHNR, FQNEAQ (reference sequence). The CDR3 loop reads CASSTVAAGNTIYF.